These 29 T cell receptor beta chains share one sample of origin, sequenced in a study of T cells in Graves' hyperthyroidism and ophthalmopathy. TCR beta CDR3 regions were amplified from RNA transcripts. The HTBI primer set was used in a first-round RT-PCR of the TCR CDR3. TCRdb re-analysed the multiplex PCR reads in MiXCR, keeping a single row per CDR3 protein. The profile shows about 610,000 distinct CDR3 sequences, around 15% of them singletons. Sequences were obtained from blood. These receptors were collected from a woman aged 40 to 50 with Graves' ophthalmopathy.

Concerning this clonotype itself: A much larger clone differs from this one at a single base, so this may be a read error. V gene TRBV7-2 combines with J gene TRBJ2-7, with TRBD2 matching 10 bases. Germline assignment: CDR1 SGHTA and CDR2 FQGNSA. This CDR3 comprises 14 residues. The CDR3 reads CASSESGRAYGQYF. The CDR3 DNA sequence: TGTGCCAGCAGCGAAAGCGGGAGGGCCTACGGGCAGTACTTC.

The sample holds many counts of this clonotype. This sequence joins TRBV2 and TRBJ2-7; D possibly uses TRBD1 or TRBD2 (5 bases each). The germline CDR1 and CDR2 sequences are SNHLY and FYNNEI. This CDR3 spans 14 amino acids. The germline V and J ends were trimmed by 9 bases and 1 base, with 16 bases remaining between them. This CDR3 reads CASRPGPFSYEQYF. CDR3 in DNA: TGTGCCAGTAGACCGGGACCGTTTTCCTACGAGCAGTACTTC.

This clonotype was picked up many times. The genes are TRBV12-3 or TRBV12-4 and TRBJ1-1, with 8 bases fitting TRBD1. This CDR3 contains 14 residues. The trim removed 7 bases at V and 1 base at J, leaving 5 bases unmatched. CDR3 residues: CASTSTGANTEAFF. The CDR3 region has the DNA TGTGCCAGCACCTCGACAGGGGCGAACACTGAAGCTTTCTTT.

This clonotype occurred many times. The chain employs TRBV28 and TRBJ2-5; 9 bases align to TRBD1. J was trimmed by 0 bases and V by 2 bases; bases with no gene match: 1. The CDR3 loop spans 15 amino acids. In germline, CDR1 is MDHEN, CDR2 SYDVKM. The CDR3 nucleotides are TGTGCCAGCAGTTTAGACAGGGGGTACCAAGAGACCCAGTACTTC. Protein sequence: CASSLDRGYQETQYF.

This clonotype was recorded at least ten times. The chain combines TRBV6-1 with TRBJ2-1; D possibly matches TRBD1 or TRBD2 (5 bases each). Per germline, CDR1 MNHNS and CDR2 SASEGT. V was pared by 1 base and J by 7 bases, with 11 bases between. There are 14 residues in the CDR3. The CDR3 DNA sequence: TGTGCCAGCAGTGAAGGGGGGACGGGGAATGAGCAGTTCTTC. Translating gives CASSEGGTGNEQFF.

This clonotype was observed many times. V is TRBV7-9 and J is TRBJ2-5, with unresolved D. From germline, CDR1 is SEHNR and CDR2 FQNEAQ (reference sequence). The CDR3 is 14 residues long. Trimming removed 5 bases from V and 0 bases from J, with 10 bases in between. In DNA form, the CDR3 reads TGTGCCAGCAGCCTGAACGAGTACCAAGAGACCCAGTACTTC. Translation gives CASSLNEYQETQYF.

V and J are TRBV10-2 and TRBJ1-1, with a weak D call TRBD1 (5 bases). Per germline, CDR1 WSHSY and CDR2 SAAADI. V shed 8 bases and J shed 0 bases, with 16 bases lying between them. The CDR3 consists of 15 residues. The CDR3: CASGSLDRMNTEAFF. CDR3 nucleotides: TGCGCCAGCGGGTCCCTAGACAGAATGAACACTGAAGCTTTCTTT.

Many counts were recorded for this clonotype. This chain connects TRBV28 to TRBJ2-5, with TRBD1 identical over 8 bases. V was pared by 2 bases and J by 3 bases, with 5 bases of the junction left unmatched. This CDR3 has 15 amino acids. Germline V gives CDR1 MDHEN, CDR2 SYDVKM. DNA for the CDR3: TGTGCCAGCAGTTTAGGGGCACAGGGGGAAGAGACCCAGTACTTC. This gives the protein CASSLGAQGEETQYF.

This clonotype was counted ten times or more. The chain recombines TRBV6-5 with TRBJ1-2; 8 nucleotides line up with TRBD1. The CDR3 extends over 14 amino acids. The V gene's germline CDR1 is MNHEY and CDR2 SVGAGI. The J segment lost 8 bases and the V segment lost 7 bases, leaving 12 bases of the junction unmatched. CDR3 bases: TGTGCCAGCAACTCGAGGACAGGGTTGATGGGCTACACCTTC. Its protein is CASNSRTGLMGYTF.

This sequence joins TRBV9 and TRBJ2-2, with D uncertain. The length of the CDR3 is 17 residues. The V gene lost 3 bases and the J gene lost 2 bases, with 17 bases spanning the gap. Germline CDR1 SGDLS, CDR2 YYNGEE. The CDR3 is CASSEDQPFTNTGELFF. The CDR3, as DNA: TGTGCCAGCAGCGAGGACCAACCCTTTACTAACACCGGGGAGCTGTTTTTT.

This clonotype was seen at least ten times. The chain couples TRBV29-1 to TRBJ2-1; 8 nucleotides line up with TRBD2. CDR3 length equals 15 residues. CDR1 and CDR2 (germline): SQVTM, ANQGSEA. V shed 3 bases and J 9 bases; nucleotides not matched to a gene: 13. The CDR3 region has the DNA TGCAGCGTTGAGGACCCGGGGGGACTAGGGGCTGAGCAGTTCTTC. This encodes CSVEDPGGLGAEQFF.

This clonotype was observed a handful of times. A much larger clone sits a single nucleotide away, making a read error possible. The genes are TRBV20-1 and TRBJ2-7; no clear D. V was trimmed by 1 base and J by 0 bases, leaving 7 bases between them. The CDR3 totals 13 residues. Germline CDR1 is DFQATT and CDR2 is SNEGSKA (reference sequence). CDR3 nucleotide sequence: TGCAGTGCTAGAGGCCGAAACTCCTACGAGCAGTACTTC. Translating it yields CSARGRNSYEQYF.

This clonotype was seen many times. The chain carries TRBV11-2 and TRBJ2-1; TRBD1 agrees at 7 bases. V lost 10 bases, J lost 0 bases, and 6 bases stayed unmatched. Germline V gene data show CDR1 as SGHAT and CDR2 as FQNNGV. The CDR3 extends over 14 amino acids. The chain's CDR3 is CAISTGSSYNEQFF. CDR3 bases: TGTGCCATTTCGACAGGGAGCTCCTACAATGAGCAGTTCTTC.

The chain couples TRBV25-1 to TRBJ2-5, with a possible D match to TRBD2 (6 bases). V gave up 5 bases and J gave up 9 bases, with 25 bases separating them. CDR3 length: 16 amino acids. Germline-derived CDR1 and CDR2 are MGHDK and SYGVNS. CDR3 coding DNA: TGTGCCAGCAGTCCCCCAAAGGGGCAGTTTTGGGGGGCCCAGTACTTC. Protein: CASSPPKGQFWGAQYF.

This clonotype was observed at least ten times. The rearrangement links TRBV7-9 to TRBJ2-7, with D perhaps assigned TRBD1 or TRBD2 (5 bases each). CDR3 length: 14 residues. V was trimmed by 5 bases and J by 4 bases, leaving 15 bases between them. Looked up from germline, CDR1 is SEHNR and CDR2 is FQNEAQ (reference sequence). CDR3 sequence (DNA): TGTGCCAGCAGCCCTAACTGGGGGAGATACGAGCAGTACTTC. Translating gives CASSPNWGRYEQYF.

This clonotype has a handful of counts. The chain is built from TRBV29-1 and TRBJ2-7; maybe TRBD2 (7 bases). The CDR3 totals 15 residues. Germline CDR1 and CDR2: SQVTM and ANQGSEA. V gave up 5 bases and J gave up 7 bases, with 24 bases separating them. CDR3 nucleotide sequence: TGCAGCGTTTTTGGGGGGGCCATAGGACTCACGGAGCAGTACTTC. Its protein is CSVFGGAIGLTEQYF.

This clonotype was counted many times. This sequence joins TRBV6-5 and TRBJ1-2; no clear D. Germline values: CDR1 MNHEY, CDR2 SVGAGI. The germline V and J ends were trimmed by 3 bases and 0 bases, with 11 bases remaining between them. This CDR3 is 15 amino acids long. CDR3 coding DNA: TGTGCCAGCAGTTATGGTTCCTCAGCTAACTATGGCTACACCTTC. Its protein product is CASSYGSSANYGYTF.

This clonotype has just a few counts. CDR3 residues: CASSQGQGMTYEQYF. DNA of the CDR3: TGCGCCAGCAGCCAAGGACAGGGCATGACCTACGAGCAGTACTTC. The chain couples TRBV4-1 to TRBJ2-7, with TRBD1 matching 7 bases. The CDR3 has 15 amino acids. The germline V gene encodes CDR1 MGHRA and CDR2 YSYEKL. J was trimmed by 2 bases and V by 1 base; bases with no gene match: 5.

The chain joins TRBV20-1 to TRBJ2-2; no definite D call. V was clipped by 3 bases and J by 1 base, with 12 bases between them. CDR1 is DFQATT, CDR2 SNEGSKA, per germline (reference sequence). This CDR3 contains 15 residues. The CDR3 spells CSASSKVLNTGELFF. CDR3 nucleotide sequence: TGCAGTGCTAGTTCTAAGGTGTTGAACACCGGGGAGCTGTTTTTT.

This clonotype has a count of ten or more. The chain uses TRBV6-5 and TRBJ2-7; D remains ambiguous. This CDR3 is 14 amino acids long. Germline loops: CDR1 MNHEY, CDR2 SVGAGI. The V end lost 0 bases, the J end lost 2 bases, and 8 bases lay between the germline ends. In DNA form, the CDR3 reads TGTGCCAGCAGTTACTCGGCCCCGGCCTACGAGCAGTACTTC. As protein: CASSYSAPAYEQYF.

This clonotype was picked up a small number of times. This sequence joins TRBV12-3 or TRBV12-4 and TRBJ1-2; D is undetermined. V was trimmed by 7 bases and J by 8 bases, leaving 20 bases between them. The CDR3 consists of 14 residues. CDR3 nucleotides: TGTGCCAGCACCCGGGGTCCCGCCATTGGCGGCTACACCTTC. Its protein is CASTRGPAIGGYTF.

The J gene is TRBJ2-5, the V gene TRBV11-2; D perhaps matches TRBD1 (5 bases). Between the trimmed V and J ends, which lost 4 bases and 2 bases, there was a span of 20 bases. This CDR3 has 17 amino acids. Germline values: CDR1 SGHAT, CDR2 FQNNGV. In DNA, the CDR3 is TGTGCCAGCAGCTCGCAGGGCGTGGTCCACCCTCAAGAGACCCAGTACTTC. This codes for CASSSQGVVHPQETQYF. Combining the CDR3 with reference TRBV11-2 and TRBJ2-5 gives the whole variable domain EAGVAQSPRYKIIEKRQSVAFWCNPISGHATLYWYQQILGQGPKLLIQFQNNGVVDDSQLPKDRFSAERLKGVDSTLKIQPAKLEDSAVYLCASSSQGVVHPQETQYFGPGTRLLVL.

This clonotype was observed at least ten times. The gene calls are TRBV12-3 or TRBV12-4 and TRBJ2-4; a possible D gene is TRBD2 (6 bases). V was trimmed by 5 bases and J by 6 bases, leaving 17 bases between them. This CDR3 comprises 15 residues. CDR3 nucleotides: TGTGCCAGCAGTCATTTCCTACGGGAGTCAAACATTCAGTACTTC. Translating it yields CASSHFLRESNIQYF.

This clonotype was recorded many times. The chain combines TRBV2 with TRBJ2-5; the D call may be TRBD1 or TRBD2 (5 bases each). The CDR3 contains 13 residues. V shed 6 bases and J shed 7 bases, with 15 bases lying between them. Germline lookup yields CDR1 SNHLY and CDR2 FYNNEI. This CDR3 reads CASRVGAGGTQYF. The CDR3, as DNA: TGTGCCAGCAGGGTCGGGGCAGGCGGGACCCAGTACTTC.

This clonotype has only a few counts. The chain has TRBV5-5 and TRBJ1-5; D is unclear. CDR1 is SGHKS and CDR2 is YYEKEE in the germline V gene (reference sequence). Trimming stripped 1 base from V and 4 bases from J, with 15 bases between. This CDR3 has 16 residues. The chain's CDR3 is CASSLSEGEWNQPQHF. The CDR3, as DNA: TGTGCCAGCAGCTTGTCGGAGGGCGAATGGAATCAGCCCCAGCATTTT.

This clonotype was seen repeatedly, ten times or more. The V gene is TRBV11-2, the J gene TRBJ1-1; possibly TRBD1 for D (6 bases). V lost 6 bases and J lost 4, with 18 bases in between. Germline V gene data show CDR1 as SGHAT and CDR2 as FQNNGV. The CDR3 has 15 amino acids. CDR3 in DNA: TGTGCCAGCAGGGACGGACAGCGGATGATCACTGAAGCTTTCTTT. Amino acids: CASRDGQRMITEAFF.

The chain couples TRBV29-1 to TRBJ2-7, with 8 bases identical to TRBD1. With V trimmed by 4 bases and J by 2 bases, 10 bases remained unmatched. There are 15 residues in the CDR3. Germline V gene data show CDR1 as SQVTM and CDR2 as ANQGSEA. CDR3 nucleotides: TGCAGCGTTGGGACGCCGGGACAGGAGACCTACGAGCAGTACTTC. The encoded protein is CSVGTPGQETYEQYF.

This clonotype was counted ten times or more. The rearrangement links TRBV6-5 to TRBJ1-6; TRBD1 agrees at 8 bases. Germline V gene lookup returns CDR1 MNHEY and CDR2 SVGAGI. The CDR3 is made up of 15 amino acids. Trimming at V came to 2 bases and at J to 3 bases, leaving 0 bases not matched to a gene. The CDR3 coding sequence is TGTGCCAGCAGTTACGGGACAGGCTATAATTCACCCCTCCACTTT. Translating gives CASSYGTGYNSPLHF.

This clonotype showed up many times. The missing conserved phenylalanine or tryptophan at the end of this CDR3 makes a read error likely. The rearrangement joins TRBV28 to TRBJ1-2; 8 bases are shared with TRBD1. V lost 1 base, J lost 7 bases, and 5 bases stayed unmatched. Germline lookup yields CDR1 MDHEN and CDR2 SYDVKM. This CDR3 comprises 14 residues. For the CDR3, the DNA is TGTGCCAGCAGTTTATTTCAGGGGGCAGGTGGCTACACCCTC. Translated, it gives CASSLFQGAGGYTL.